These 8 T cell receptor beta chains came from one sample sequenced in a study of molecular identifiers for immune sequencing clone quantification. One entry per CDR3 protein results from TCRdb running MiXCR on the PCR reads. Among approximately 550,000 distinct CDR3 sequences, about 21% were seen once, and the ten largest hold approximately 0.84%. Material: naive CD8+ T cells from blood, with Jurkat cell RNA spiked in. The subset was: FACS-sorted CD8+CD4-CCR7+CD45RA+ naive T cells. Receptor source: a human donor in good health. Some libraries in this study had Jurkat cell RNA spiked in.

This clonotype occurred many times. The J gene is TRBJ2-6, the V gene TRBV7-6; 11 bases align to TRBD2. The CDR3 contains 19 residues. V trimming: 4 bases; J trimming: 1 base; junction bases outside the gene matches: 9. The germline V gene encodes CDR1 SGHVS and CDR2 FNYEAQ. CDR3 protein: CASSSVAGGPGSGANVLTF. CDR3 DNA: TGTGCCAGCAGCTCTGTAGCGGGAGGGCCGGGTTCTGGGGCCAACGTCCTGACTTTC. The complete variable domain, with remaining parts taken from reference TRBV7-6 and TRBJ2-6, reads GAGVSQSPRYKVTKRGQDVALRCDPISGHVSLYWYRQALGQGPEFLTYFNYEAQQDKSGLPNDRFSAERPEGSISTLTIQRTEQRDSAMYRCASSSVAGGPGSGANVLTFGAGSRLTVL.

The table lists this clonotype with a few counts. CDR3 region: CASSPAGSGFTDTQYF. DNA of the CDR3: TGTGCCAGCAGTCCTGCGGGTAGCGGGTTCACAGATACGCAGTATTTT. The gene calls are TRBV13 and TRBJ2-3; TRBD2 matches at 7 bases. CDR1 and CDR2 from the germline V gene are PRHDT and FYEKMQ (reference sequence). The CDR3 totals 16 residues. Trimming removed 6 bases from V and 2 bases from J; junction bases left unmatched: 11. The entire variable domain, with the rest obtained from reference TRBV13 and TRBJ2-3, is as follows: AAGVIQSPRHLIKEKRETATLKCYPIPRHDTVYWYQQGPGQDPQFLISFYEKMQSDKGSIPDRFSAQQFSDYHSELNMSSLELGDSALYFCASSPAGSGFTDTQYFGPGTRLTVL.

A few counts support this clonotype. The chain joins TRBV20-1 to TRBJ2-7; TRBD2 matches 12 bases. The germline CDR1 and CDR2 sequences are DFQATT and SNEGSKA (reference sequence). The CDR3 extends over 15 amino acids. The ends lost 4 bases at V and 1 base at J; junction bases unmatched: 5. CDR3 in amino acids: CSATELAGGSYEQYF. CDR3 DNA sequence: TGCAGTGCTACCGAACTAGCGGGAGGTTCCTACGAGCAGTACTTC.

On this clonotype: A read error is likely, as this CDR3 ends without the conserved phenylalanine or tryptophan. This chain links TRBV25-1 with TRBJ1-1, with 7 bases lining up with TRBD1. V gave up 9 bases and J gave up 0 bases; unmatched junction bases: 4. This CDR3 has 13 amino acids. Germline-derived CDR1 and CDR2 are MGHDK and SYGVNS. The CDR3 protein is CASTQGMNTEAFL. DNA for the CDR3: TGTGCCAGTACACAGGGGATGAACACTGAAGCTTTCCTT.

The V gene is TRBV4-3, the J gene TRBJ2-2; no definite D call. This CDR3 is 14 amino acids long. The V gene lost 3 bases and the J gene lost 6 bases, with 11 bases spanning the gap. Germline-derived CDR1 and CDR2 are LGHNA and YSLEER. The CDR3 sequence is CASSHENSPGELFF. The DNA for the CDR3 is TGCGCCAGCAGCCATGAGAACTCGCCCGGGGAGCTGTTTTTT.

The sample holds many counts of this clonotype. The chain joins TRBV9 to TRBJ2-2, with D hard to call. From germline, CDR1 is SGDLS and CDR2 YYNGEE. The CDR3 consists of 11 residues. Trimming left V 4 bases short and J 5 bases short, with 3 bases between. CDR3 nucleotide sequence: TGTGCCAGCAGCATTACCGGGGAGCTGTTTTTT. Protein product: CASSITGELFF.

This chain uses TRBV7-9 with TRBJ2-7; weak D call: TRBD2 (6 bases). The germline V and J ends were trimmed by 8 bases and 5 bases, with 16 bases remaining between them. Germline CDR1 and CDR2: SEHNR and FQNEAQ (reference sequence). The CDR3 extends over 13 amino acids. The CDR3 DNA reads TGTGCCAGCGGCCCCACGGGAGTCCACGAGCAGTACTTC. Translated, it gives CASGPTGVHEQYF.

This clonotype was picked up a small number of times. The V and J genes are TRBV3-1 and TRBJ1-2; D remains ambiguous. The germline V gene encodes CDR1 LGHDT and CDR2 YNNKEL (reference sequence). Trimming shortened V by 2 bases and J by 5 bases, and 15 bases separated the two germline ends. The CDR3 contains 15 residues. Written as DNA, the CDR3 is TGTGCCAGCAGCCAATTCCACCACTTGGGGTATGGCTACACCTTC. Amino acid sequence: CASSQFHHLGYGYTF.